This entry describes one TCR beta chain. The antigen is undetermined. The germline V and J ends were trimmed by 7 bases and 5 bases, with 18 bases remaining between them. This CDR3 has 14 residues. CDR1 is MNHEY, CDR2 SVGEGT, per germline. Via MiXCR, TCRdb re-called the 5' RACE reads, giving one row per CDR3 protein. Of just under 600,000 distinct CDR3 sequences in the sample, roughly 12% are singletons; the top ten hold around an eighth. The data belong to a study of T cells after yellow fever vaccination. Overall study results and limits: Contaminants from the bulk population, in the form of abundant clonotypes, could be found in FACS-sorted repertoires. The study found a weaker secondary response that peaked faster, day 5 versus 15. After the booster, 96% of CD4 and about nine tenths of CD8 primary-response clones were re-detected.

The receptor comes from a man aged 30 to 45 who received the YFV17D yellow fever vaccine. The chain carries TRBV6-2 or TRBV6-3 and TRBJ2-7; possible D gene TRBD1, 7 bases. The sequences come from PBMCs, collected on the day of the yellow fever booster vaccination. For the CDR3, the DNA is TGTGCCAGCAACCTTCAGGGGGGAAGTAACGAGCAGTACTTC. This codes for CASNLQGGSNEQYF.